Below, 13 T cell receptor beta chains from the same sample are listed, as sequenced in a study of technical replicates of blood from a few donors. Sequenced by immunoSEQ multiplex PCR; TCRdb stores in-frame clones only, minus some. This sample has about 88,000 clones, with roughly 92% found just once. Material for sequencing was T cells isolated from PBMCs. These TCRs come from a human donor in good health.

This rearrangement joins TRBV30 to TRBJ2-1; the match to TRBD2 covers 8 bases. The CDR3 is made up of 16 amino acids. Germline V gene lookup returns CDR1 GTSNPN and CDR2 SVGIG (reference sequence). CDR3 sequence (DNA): TGTGCGGAGCGGGGGCGGAGCGCGGTCGATTACAATGAGCAGTTCTTC. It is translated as CAERGRSAVDYNEQFF.

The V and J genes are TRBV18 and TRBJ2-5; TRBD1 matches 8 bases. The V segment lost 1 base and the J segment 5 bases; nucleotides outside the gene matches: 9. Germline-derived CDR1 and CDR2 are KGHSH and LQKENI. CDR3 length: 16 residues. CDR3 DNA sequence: TGTGCCAGCTCACCACTGGGCAGGGGGCGCCGGGAGACCCAGTACTTC. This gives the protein CASSPLGRGRRETQYF.

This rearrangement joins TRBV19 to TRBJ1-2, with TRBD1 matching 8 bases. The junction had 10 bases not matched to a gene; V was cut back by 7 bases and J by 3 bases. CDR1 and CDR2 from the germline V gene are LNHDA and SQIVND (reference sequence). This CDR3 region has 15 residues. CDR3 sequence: CASKGQGALDYGYTF. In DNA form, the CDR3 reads TGTGCCAGTAAAGGTCAGGGGGCCTTAGACTATGGCTACACCTTC.

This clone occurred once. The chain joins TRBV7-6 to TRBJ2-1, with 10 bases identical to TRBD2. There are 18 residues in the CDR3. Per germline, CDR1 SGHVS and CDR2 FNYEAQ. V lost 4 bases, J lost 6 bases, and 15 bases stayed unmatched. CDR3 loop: CASSSMPPASGRSNEQFF. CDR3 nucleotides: TGTGCCAGCAGCTCCATGCCCCCGGCTAGCGGGAGAAGCAATGAGCAGTTCTTC.

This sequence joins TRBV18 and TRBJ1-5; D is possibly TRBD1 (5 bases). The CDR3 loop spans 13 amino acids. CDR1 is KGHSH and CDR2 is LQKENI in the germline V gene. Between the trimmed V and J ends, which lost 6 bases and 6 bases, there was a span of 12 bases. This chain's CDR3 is CASSDIERQPQHF. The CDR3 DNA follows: TGTGCCAGCTCGGACATAGAGCGTCAGCCCCAGCATTTT. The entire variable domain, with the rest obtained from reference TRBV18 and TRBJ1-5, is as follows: NAGVMQNPRHLVRRRGQEARLRCSPMKGHSHVYWYRQLPEEGLKFMVYLQKENIIDESGMPKERFSAEFPKEGPSILRIQQVVRGDSAAYFCASSDIERQPQHFGDGTRLSIL.

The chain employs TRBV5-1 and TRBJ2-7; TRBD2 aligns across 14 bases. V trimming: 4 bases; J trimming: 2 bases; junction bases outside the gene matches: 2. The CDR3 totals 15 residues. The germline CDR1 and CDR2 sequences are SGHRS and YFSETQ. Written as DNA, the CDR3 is TGCGCCAGCAGCCAGACTAGCGGGGGGGCCTACGAGCAGTACTTC. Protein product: CASSQTSGGAYEQYF. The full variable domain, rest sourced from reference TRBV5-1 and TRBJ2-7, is KAGVTQTPRYLIKTRGQQVTLSCSPISGHRSVSWYQQTPGQGLQFLFEYFSETQRNKGNFPGRFSGRQFSNSRSEMNVSTLELGDSALYLCASSQTSGGAYEQYFGPGTRLTVT.

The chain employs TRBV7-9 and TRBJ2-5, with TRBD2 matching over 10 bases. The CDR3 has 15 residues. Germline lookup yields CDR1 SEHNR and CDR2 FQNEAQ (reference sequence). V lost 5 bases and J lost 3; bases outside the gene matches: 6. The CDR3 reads CASSQPGLAKETQYF. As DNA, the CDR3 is TGTGCCAGCAGCCAACCGGGACTAGCGAAAGAGACCCAGTACTTC.

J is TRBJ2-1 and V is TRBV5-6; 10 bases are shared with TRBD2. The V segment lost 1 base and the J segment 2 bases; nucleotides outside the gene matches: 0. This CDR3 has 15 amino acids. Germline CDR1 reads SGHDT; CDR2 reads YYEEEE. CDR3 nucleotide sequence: TGTGCCAGCAGCTTGACTAGCGGGACCTACAATGAGCAGTTCTTC. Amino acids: CASSLTSGTYNEQFF.

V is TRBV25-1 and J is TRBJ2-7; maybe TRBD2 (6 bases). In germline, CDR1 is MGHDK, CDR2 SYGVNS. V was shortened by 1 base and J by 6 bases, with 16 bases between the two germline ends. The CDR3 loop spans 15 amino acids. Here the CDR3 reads CASSESSYGGGEQYF. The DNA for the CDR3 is TGTGCCAGCAGTGAATCTTCCTACGGGGGTGGCGAGCAGTACTTC.

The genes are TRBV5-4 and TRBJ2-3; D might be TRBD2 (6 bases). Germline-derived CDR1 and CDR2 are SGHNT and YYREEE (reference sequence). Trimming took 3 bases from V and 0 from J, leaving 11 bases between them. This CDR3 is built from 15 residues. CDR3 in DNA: TGTGCCAGCAGCTACAGAGGAGGGAGCACAGATACGCAGTATTTT. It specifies CASSYRGGSTDTQYF.

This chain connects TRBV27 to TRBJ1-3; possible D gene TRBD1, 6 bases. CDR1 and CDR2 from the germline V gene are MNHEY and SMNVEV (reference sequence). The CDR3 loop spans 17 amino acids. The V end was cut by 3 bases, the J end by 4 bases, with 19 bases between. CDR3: CASSLFGTGPAGNTIYF. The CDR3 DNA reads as TGTGCCAGCAGTTTGTTTGGAACAGGGCCGGCGGGAAACACCATATATTTT.

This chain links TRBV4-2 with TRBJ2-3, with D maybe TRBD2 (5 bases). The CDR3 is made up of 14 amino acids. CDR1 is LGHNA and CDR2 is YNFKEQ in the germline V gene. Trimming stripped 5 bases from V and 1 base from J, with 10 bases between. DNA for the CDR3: TGTGCCAGCAGCGAAACTAGGGGCACAGATACGCAGTATTTT. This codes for CASSETRGTDTQYF.

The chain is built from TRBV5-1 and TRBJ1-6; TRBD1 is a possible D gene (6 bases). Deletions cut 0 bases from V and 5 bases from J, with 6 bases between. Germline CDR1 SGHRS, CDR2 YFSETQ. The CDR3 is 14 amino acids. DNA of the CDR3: TGCGCCAGCAGCTTGGACAGGGATAATTCACCCCTCCACTTT. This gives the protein CASSLDRDNSPLHF.